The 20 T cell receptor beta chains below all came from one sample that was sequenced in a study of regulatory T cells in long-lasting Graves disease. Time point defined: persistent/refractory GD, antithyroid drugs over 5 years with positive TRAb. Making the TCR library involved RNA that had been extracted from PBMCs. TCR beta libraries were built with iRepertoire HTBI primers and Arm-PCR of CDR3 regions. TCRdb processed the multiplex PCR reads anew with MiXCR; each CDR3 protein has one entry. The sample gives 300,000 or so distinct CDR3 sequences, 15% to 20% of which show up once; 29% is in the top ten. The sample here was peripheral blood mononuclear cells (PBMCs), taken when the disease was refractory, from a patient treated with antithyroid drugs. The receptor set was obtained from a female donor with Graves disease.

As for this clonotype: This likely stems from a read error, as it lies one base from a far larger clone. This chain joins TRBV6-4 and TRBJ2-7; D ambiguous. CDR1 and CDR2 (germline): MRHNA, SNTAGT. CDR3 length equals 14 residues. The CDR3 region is CAGSYSGPHYEQYF. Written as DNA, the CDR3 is TGTGCCGGCAGTTACTCCGGGCCTCACTACGAGCAGTACTTC.

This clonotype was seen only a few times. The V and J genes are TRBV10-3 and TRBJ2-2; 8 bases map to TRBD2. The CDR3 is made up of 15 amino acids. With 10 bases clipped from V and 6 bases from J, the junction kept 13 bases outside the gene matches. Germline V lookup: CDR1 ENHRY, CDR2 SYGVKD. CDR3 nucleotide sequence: TGTGCCAGCAAACCCTCCGGGACTAGGGCCGGGGAGCTGTTTTTT. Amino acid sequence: CASKPSGTRAGELFF.

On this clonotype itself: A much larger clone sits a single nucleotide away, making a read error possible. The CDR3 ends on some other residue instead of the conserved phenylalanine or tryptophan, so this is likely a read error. The DNA of the CDR3 is TGTGCCAGTAGGAACGCGGGGCGGTGGTCTAACTATGGCTACACCTCC. Amino acids: CASRNAGRWSNYGYTS. The V and J genes are TRBV19 and TRBJ1-2; possible D gene TRBD1, 5 bases. The CDR3 loop spans 16 amino acids. Looked up from germline, CDR1 is LNHDA and CDR2 is SQIVND (reference sequence). V was cut by 6 bases and J by 0 bases, with 17 bases left in between.

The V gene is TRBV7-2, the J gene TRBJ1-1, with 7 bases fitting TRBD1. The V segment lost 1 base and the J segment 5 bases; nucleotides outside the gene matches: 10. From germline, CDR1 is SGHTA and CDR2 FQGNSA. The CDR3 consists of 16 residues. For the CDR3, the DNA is TGTGCCAGCAGCTTAGTGCTCGGGACAGAGGGTACTGAAGCTTTCTTT. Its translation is CASSLVLGTEGTEAFF.

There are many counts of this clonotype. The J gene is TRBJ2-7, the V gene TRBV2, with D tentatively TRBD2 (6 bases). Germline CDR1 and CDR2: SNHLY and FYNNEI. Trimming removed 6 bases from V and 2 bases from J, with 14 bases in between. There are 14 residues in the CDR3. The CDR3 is CASSARAGPYEQYF. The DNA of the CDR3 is TGTGCCAGCAGCGCCAGAGCGGGCCCCTACGAGCAGTACTTC. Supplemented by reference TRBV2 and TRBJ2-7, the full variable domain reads EPEVTQTPSHQVTQMGQEVILRCVPISNHLYFYWYRQILGQKVEFLVSFYNNEISEKSEIFDDQFSVERPDGSNFTLKIRSTKLEDSAMYFCASSARAGPYEQYFGPGTRLTVT.

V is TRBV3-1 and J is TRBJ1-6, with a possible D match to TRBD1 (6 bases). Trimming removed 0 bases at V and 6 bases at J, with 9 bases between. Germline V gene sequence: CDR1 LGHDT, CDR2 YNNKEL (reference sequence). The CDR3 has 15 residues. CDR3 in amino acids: CASSQDRGGNSPLHF. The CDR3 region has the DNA TGTGCCAGCAGCCAAGACAGGGGAGGTAATTCACCCCTCCACTTT. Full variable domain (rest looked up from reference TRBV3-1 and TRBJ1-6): DTAVSQTPKYLVTQMGNDKSIKCEQNLGHDTMYWYKQDSKKFLKIMFSYNNKELIINETVPNRFSPKSPDKAHLNLHINSLELGDSAVYFCASSQDRGGNSPLHFGNGTRLTVT.

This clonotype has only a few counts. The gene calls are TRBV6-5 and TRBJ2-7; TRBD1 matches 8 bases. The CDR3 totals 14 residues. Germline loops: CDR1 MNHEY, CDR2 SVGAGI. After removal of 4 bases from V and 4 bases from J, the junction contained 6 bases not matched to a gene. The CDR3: CASSSSGGWYEQYF. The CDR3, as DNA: TGTGCCAGCAGTTCGTCAGGGGGCTGGTACGAGCAGTACTTC.

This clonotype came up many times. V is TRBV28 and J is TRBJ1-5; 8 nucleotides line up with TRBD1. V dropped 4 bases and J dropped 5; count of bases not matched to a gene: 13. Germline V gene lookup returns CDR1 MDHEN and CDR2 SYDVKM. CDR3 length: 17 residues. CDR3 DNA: TGTGCCAGCAGTTCTATGTACAGGGGGAGAAACGATCAGCCCCAGCATTTT. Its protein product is CASSSMYRGRNDQPQHF.

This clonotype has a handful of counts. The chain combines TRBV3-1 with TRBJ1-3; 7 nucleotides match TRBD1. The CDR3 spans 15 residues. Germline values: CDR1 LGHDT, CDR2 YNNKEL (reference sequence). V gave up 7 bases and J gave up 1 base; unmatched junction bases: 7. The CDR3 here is CASKETGRSGNTIYF. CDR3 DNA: TGTGCCAGCAAGGAGACAGGGCGTTCTGGAAACACCATATATTTT.

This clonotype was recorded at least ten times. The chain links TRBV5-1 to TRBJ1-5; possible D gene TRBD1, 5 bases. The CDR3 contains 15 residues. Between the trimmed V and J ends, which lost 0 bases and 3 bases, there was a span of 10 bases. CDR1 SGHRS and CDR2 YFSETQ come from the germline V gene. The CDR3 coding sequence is TGCGCCAGCAGCTTGGATTCAGGGTCCAATCAGCCCCAGCATTTT. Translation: CASSLDSGSNQPQHF.

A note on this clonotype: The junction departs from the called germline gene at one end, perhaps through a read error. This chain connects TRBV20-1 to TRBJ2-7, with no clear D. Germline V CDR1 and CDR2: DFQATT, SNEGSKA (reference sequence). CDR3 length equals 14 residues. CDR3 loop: CSARLPPGAYGQYF. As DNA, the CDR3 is TGCAGTGCTAGACTTCCCCCGGGCGCCTACGGGCAGTACTTC.

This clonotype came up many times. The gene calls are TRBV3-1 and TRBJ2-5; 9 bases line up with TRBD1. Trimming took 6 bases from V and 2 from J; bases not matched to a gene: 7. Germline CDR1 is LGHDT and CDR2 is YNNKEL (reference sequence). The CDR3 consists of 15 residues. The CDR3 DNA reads TGTGCCAGCAGGGACAGGGGACGGGGGCAAGAGACCCAGTACTTC. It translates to CASRDRGRGQETQYF.

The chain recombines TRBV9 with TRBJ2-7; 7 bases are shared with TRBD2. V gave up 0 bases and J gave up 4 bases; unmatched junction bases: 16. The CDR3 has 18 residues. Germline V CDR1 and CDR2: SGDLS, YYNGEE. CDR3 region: CASSVGAGAPPNPYEQYF. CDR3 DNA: TGTGCCAGCAGCGTAGGGGCGGGAGCTCCTCCTAATCCGTACGAGCAGTACTTC.

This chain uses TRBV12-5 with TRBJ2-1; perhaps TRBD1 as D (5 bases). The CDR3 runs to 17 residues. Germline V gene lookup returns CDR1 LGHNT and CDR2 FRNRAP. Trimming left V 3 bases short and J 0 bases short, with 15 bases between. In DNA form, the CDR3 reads TGTGCTAGTGGTTTCTCCCCTCAGGGCAGCTCCTACAATGAGCAGTTCTTC. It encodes CASGFSPQGSSYNEQFF.

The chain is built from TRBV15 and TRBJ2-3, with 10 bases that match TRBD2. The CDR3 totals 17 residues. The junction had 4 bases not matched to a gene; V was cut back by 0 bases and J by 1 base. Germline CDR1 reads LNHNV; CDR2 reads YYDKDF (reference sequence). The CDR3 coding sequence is TGTGCCACCAGCAGAGAAGCGGGAGGGCGCGGCACAGATACGCAGTATTTT. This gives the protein CATSREAGGRGTDTQYF.

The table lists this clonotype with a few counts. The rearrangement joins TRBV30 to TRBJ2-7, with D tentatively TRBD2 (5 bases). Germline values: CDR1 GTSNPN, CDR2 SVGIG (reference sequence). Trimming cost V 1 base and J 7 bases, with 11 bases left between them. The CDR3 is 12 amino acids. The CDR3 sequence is CAWSETIGEQYF. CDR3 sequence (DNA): TGTGCCTGGAGTGAGACTATAGGGGAGCAGTACTTC.

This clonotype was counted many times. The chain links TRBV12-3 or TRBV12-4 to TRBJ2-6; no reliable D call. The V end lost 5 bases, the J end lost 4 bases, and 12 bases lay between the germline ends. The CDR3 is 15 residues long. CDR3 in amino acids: CASSEASAGANVLTF. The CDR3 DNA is TGTGCCAGCAGTGAAGCCTCGGCAGGGGCCAACGTCCTGACTTTC.

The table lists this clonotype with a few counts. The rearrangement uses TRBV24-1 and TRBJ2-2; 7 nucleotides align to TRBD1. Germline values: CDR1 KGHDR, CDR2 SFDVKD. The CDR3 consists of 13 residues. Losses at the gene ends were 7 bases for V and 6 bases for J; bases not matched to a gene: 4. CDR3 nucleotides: TGTGCCACCAGGAGAGGGGGCTCCGGGGAGCTGTTTTTT. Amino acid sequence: CATRRGGSGELFF.

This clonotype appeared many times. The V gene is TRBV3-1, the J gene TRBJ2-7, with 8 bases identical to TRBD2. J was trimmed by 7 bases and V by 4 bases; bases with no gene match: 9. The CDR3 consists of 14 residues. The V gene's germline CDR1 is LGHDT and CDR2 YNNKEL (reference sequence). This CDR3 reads CASSRGGGLEEQYF. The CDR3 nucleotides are TGTGCCAGCAGCCGTGGCGGGGGGTTAGAGGAGCAGTACTTC.

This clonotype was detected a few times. The CDR3 DNA sequence: TGTGCCAGCAGCTTAGGATATTTTAGGCGCAGCGAGCAGTACTTC. As protein: CASSLGYFRRSEQYF. The genes are TRBV7-2 and TRBJ2-7; no clear D. Looked up from germline, CDR1 is SGHTA and CDR2 is FQGNSA. Trimming removed 1 base from V and 6 bases from J, with 16 bases in between. CDR3 length equals 15 residues.